The clone carrying this T cell receptor beta chain is identified as medium-sized from frequency. Its target is not known. TRB was amplified by touch-down multiplex PCR, primer pools A and B combined. From the multiplex PCR reads, TCRdb lists one entry per CDR3 protein and no DNA. This repertoire includes under 8,500 distinct CDR3 sequences. This sample is part of a study of T cell clusters in autoimmune cytopenias. Regarding the study as a whole: TRB repertoire shifts in secondary cytopenia and chronic lymphocytic leukemia mostly reflected lymphoma, not autoimmunity. No cluster-lack signature appeared between secondary cytopenia and chronic lymphocytic leukemia patients, apparently due to lymphoma masking. Primary autoimmune cytopenia patients appeared to lack physiological T cell clusters present in healthy donors. No experiment has yet validated the function of the T cell clusters defined in silico.

CDR3 length: 15 amino acids. Germline lookup yields CDR1 LNHDA and CDR2 SQIVND (reference sequence). Tens of thousands of genome equivalents of blood DNA were amplified for TRB. The sequenced material came from peripheral blood. The receptor comes from a human donor with an autoimmune cytopenia or autoimmune hepatitis (not recorded which). V and J are TRBV19 and TRBJ1-5; TCRdb lists TRBD1, though no DNA is available to test this call. The CDR3 sequence: CASSIGQGRNQPQHF.